The 18 T cell receptor beta chains reported below all come from one sample, sequenced in a study of regulatory T cells in long-lasting Graves disease. Time point specified: newly diagnosed GD, antithyroid drugs for less than 3 months. PBMCs were the source of the RNA used for TCR sequencing. Researchers made TCR beta libraries by using iRepertoire HTBI primers and running Arm-PCR on CDR3 regions. MiXCR was run by TCRdb on the multiplex PCR reads, yielding one entry per CDR3 protein. This table has roughly 560,000 distinct CDR3 sequences, 12% appearing once. The sample also formed part of further work on T cells in Graves' hyperthyroidism and ophthalmopathy.

The sequenced sample was peripheral blood mononuclear cells (PBMCs), obtained at new diagnosis, from a patient treated with antithyroid drugs. The receptors originated from a woman aged 25 to 39 with Graves disease.

V and J are TRBV6-5 and TRBJ2-1; TRBD2 agrees at 8 bases. After removal of 4 bases from V and 7 bases from J, the junction contained 9 bases not matched to a gene. CDR1 and CDR2 from the germline V gene are MNHEY and SVGAGI. This CDR3 comprises 15 residues. This CDR3 is CASSWGAGARNEQFF. The CDR3 nucleotides read TGTGCCAGCAGTTGGGGAGCGGGGGCCAGAAATGAGCAGTTCTTC.

This clonotype was seen at least ten times. This CDR3 reads CASSPPAGVGTQYF. CDR3 DNA sequence: TGTGCCAGCTCACCACCAGCAGGCGTGGGGACCCAGTACTTC. The chain joins TRBV18 to TRBJ2-5, with D uncertain. V lost 0 bases and J 7 bases, leaving 12 bases between the germline ends. CDR1 is KGHSH, CDR2 LQKENI, per germline. The CDR3 runs 14 residues.

This clonotype came up many times. V is TRBV28 and J is TRBJ2-5; 9 bases match TRBD1. V gave up 7 bases and J gave up 1 base; unmatched junction bases: 7. Germline V gives CDR1 MDHEN, CDR2 SYDVKM. This CDR3 is 15 amino acids long. As DNA, the CDR3 is TGTGCCAGCACCACGGGACAGGGTCCCCAAGAGACCCAGTACTTC. Translated, it gives CASTTGQGPQETQYF. Based on the CDR3 plus reference TRBV28 and TRBJ2-5, the full variable domain is DVKVTQSSRYLVKRTGEKVFLECVQDMDHENMFWYRQDPGLGLRLIYFSYDVKMKEKGDIPEGYSVSREKKERFSLILESASTNQTSMYLCASTTGQGPQETQYFGPGTRLLVL.

This clonotype was found many times. This rearrangement joins TRBV6-2 or TRBV6-3 to TRBJ2-3, with TRBD2 matching 10 bases. The trim removed 7 bases at V and 1 base at J, leaving 8 bases unmatched. This CDR3 contains 16 residues. The germline gives CDR1 MNHEY, CDR2 SVGEGT. The CDR3 region has the DNA TGTGCCAGCACACCCCGACTAGCGGGCCGCACAGATACGCAGTATTTT. As protein: CASTPRLAGRTDTQYF.

This clonotype was recorded at least ten times. V and J are TRBV28 and TRBJ1-1; D is perhaps TRBD1 (5 bases). Germline V lookup: CDR1 MDHEN, CDR2 SYDVKM. There are 15 residues in the CDR3. Trimming removed 5 bases from V and 0 bases from J, with 13 bases in between. CDR3 coding DNA: TGTGCCAGCAGTCGAAGCCGCAGGGTGAACACTGAAGCTTTCTTT. Encoded protein: CASSRSRRVNTEAFF.

In this sample, this clonotype turned up many times. The V and J genes are TRBV6-5 and TRBJ2-7; 12 bases match TRBD2. V dropped 0 bases and J dropped 1; count of bases not matched to a gene: 1. This CDR3 is 16 amino acids long. Germline V lookup: CDR1 MNHEY, CDR2 SVGAGI. CDR3 nucleotides: TGTGCCAGCAGTTACTCGACTAGCGGGAGATCCTACGAGCAGTACTTC. Protein: CASSYSTSGRSYEQYF.

This clonotype was recorded a few times. CDR3 nucleotides: TGTGCCAGCAGCTTAATCGGACAGGGGCAGTACTTC. Protein: CASSLIGQGQYF. The rearrangement joins TRBV7-2 to TRBJ2-7; 8 bases align to TRBD1. Trimming took 2 bases from V and 9 from J; bases not matched to a gene: 3. The CDR3 has 12 amino acids. Germline V gene sequence: CDR1 SGHTA, CDR2 FQGNSA.

Many counts were recorded for this clonotype. This chain joins TRBV2 and TRBJ2-5; D is undetermined. In germline, CDR1 is SNHLY, CDR2 FYNNEI. The V gene lost 4 bases and the J gene lost 4 bases, with 10 bases spanning the gap. The CDR3 sequence is 13 residues long. The CDR3 DNA follows: TGTGCCAGCAGTGGTGAAGTAGGAGAGACCCAGTACTTC. It yields the protein CASSGEVGETQYF. The full variable domain, rest sourced from reference TRBV2 and TRBJ2-5, is EPEVTQTPSHQVTQMGQEVILRCVPISNHLYFYWYRQILGQKVEFLVSFYNNEISEKSEIFDDQFSVERPDGSNFTLKIRSTKLEDSAMYFCASSGEVGETQYFGPGTRLLVL.

The table lists this clonotype with many counts. The chain links TRBV4-1 to TRBJ1-1; D call uncertain. The germline V gene encodes CDR1 MGHRA and CDR2 YSYEKL. The CDR3 is 14 residues long. V was trimmed by 1 base and J by 1 base, leaving 7 bases between them. This CDR3 is CASSQGLRNTEAFF. In DNA, the CDR3 is TGCGCCAGCAGCCAAGGACTTCGGAACACTGAAGCTTTCTTT.

This clonotype was counted between two and nine times. CDR3 loop: CATQGQSYGYTF. CDR3 nucleotides: TGCGCCACCCAGGGTCAATCCTATGGCTACACCTTC. V usage is TRBV10-2 and J usage is TRBJ1-2; tentatively, D is TRBD1 (5 bases). V was trimmed by 10 bases and J by 4 bases, leaving 13 bases between them. Germline V gene lookup returns CDR1 WSHSY and CDR2 SAAADI. The CDR3 runs 12 residues.

In regard to this clonotype: This could be a read error, since a much larger clone is one nucleotide away. This rearrangement joins TRBV27 to TRBJ2-3; D call uncertain. Germline loops: CDR1 MNHEY, CDR2 SMNVEV (reference sequence). CDR3 size: 13 residues. In DNA form, the CDR3 reads TGTGCCAGCATGGTAACCCGCACAGATACGCGGTATTTT. It is translated as CASMVTRTDTRYF.

This clonotype has ten or more counts. The chain uses TRBV6-2 or TRBV6-3 and TRBJ2-1; tentative D call: TRBD2 (5 bases). Trimming removed 0 bases at V and 5 bases at J, with 11 bases between. Looked up from germline, CDR1 is MNHEY and CDR2 is SVGEGT. This CDR3 is built from 15 residues. In DNA, the CDR3 is TGTGCCAGCAGTTACTCGTTCGTGAGGGACAATGAGCAGTTCTTC. Protein product: CASSYSFVRDNEQFF.

In its sample, this clonotype was seen many times. This chain uses TRBV28 with TRBJ2-1; the D gene is possibly TRBD2 (6 bases). Deletions cut 5 bases from V and 2 bases from J, with 10 bases between. CDR1 is MDHEN and CDR2 is SYDVKM in the germline V gene. The CDR3 totals 14 residues. CDR3 in DNA: TGTGCCAGCAGTCCGGCGGGGACCTACAATGAGCAGTTCTTC. It specifies CASSPAGTYNEQFF.

This sequence joins TRBV28 and TRBJ2-3; 11 bases fit TRBD1. CDR1 is MDHEN, CDR2 SYDVKM, per germline. The CDR3 covers 20 residues. J lost 3 bases, V lost 5 bases, and 19 bases had no gene match. The CDR3 coding sequence is TGTGCCAGCAGTCTTCTCAAATCGGACAGGGGGCCGGGTGAGACAGATACGCAGTATTTT. Encoded protein: CASSLLKSDRGPGETDTQYF.

The gene calls are TRBV2 and TRBJ2-7; D not resolved. This CDR3 comprises 13 residues. V lost 6 bases and J lost 11, with 20 bases in between. CDR1 SNHLY and CDR2 FYNNEI come from the germline V gene. The CDR3 sequence: CASRLAAQSSEYF. In DNA, the CDR3 is TGTGCCAGCAGACTCGCGGCCCAGTCATCGGAGTACTTC.

This clonotype was seen only a few times. This rearrangement joins TRBV28 to TRBJ2-1; 7 bases line up with TRBD2. V dropped 8 bases and J dropped 7; count of bases not matched to a gene: 26. CDR1 is MDHEN and CDR2 is SYDVKM in the germline V gene. This CDR3 comprises 19 residues. CDR3 amino acids: CASRGIWVVEGGPINEQFF. As DNA, the CDR3 is TGTGCCAGCCGGGGGATTTGGGTAGTCGAGGGAGGGCCGATAAATGAGCAGTTCTTC.

On this clonotype: This likely reflects a read error, since a far larger clone is one base away. The chain combines TRBV6-8 with TRBJ1-2; D might be TRBD1 (6 bases). This CDR3 spans 14 amino acids. Germline V CDR1 and CDR2: MNHGY, SAAAGT. CDR3 sequence: CGSSLTGRNYGYTF. The CDR3 nucleotides read TGTGGCAGCAGTCTGACAGGACGGAACTATGGCTACACCTTC.

On this clonotype: This may come from a read error, since a much larger clone is one base off. The chain links TRBV29-1 to TRBJ1-1, with D maybe TRBD1 (5 bases). The CDR3 consists of 13 residues. Deletions cut 7 bases from V and 4 bases from J, with 16 bases between. Germline lookup yields CDR1 SQVTM and CDR2 ANQGSEA. As DNA, the CDR3 is TGCAGCGCCCCGACAGTCGGAAGCACTGAAGCTTTCTTT. This encodes CSAPTVGSTEAFF.